Reported below is one T cell receptor (beta chain). Antigen unknown. This specimen comes from a study of T cells after yellow fever vaccination. Across the whole study: Those fractions that held only low numbers of cells were prepared using the SMART-Seq v4 Ultra Low Input RNA kit. Whole-study findings and limits: Most clones from primary vaccination were detected again post-booster (just over 95% CD4, 88% CD8). By day 5 rather than day 15, the secondary response had peaked, though it was weaker.

Germline CDR1 is DFQATT and CDR2 is SNEGSKA (reference sequence). Trimming at V came to 6 bases and at J to 2 bases, leaving 5 bases not matched to a gene. This CDR3 spans 14 amino acids. A 5'RACE template-switching step, the method used to make TCR cDNA, added a universal primer site and UMIs. TCRdb redid the calling of the 5' RACE reads with MiXCR, one entry per CDR3 protein. The sample contains around 360,000 distinct CDR3 sequences, around 10% of which appear only once. The sequence came from a man between 18 and 35 years old who received the YFV17D yellow fever vaccine. This chain joins TRBV20-1 and TRBJ2-3; 10 bases agree with TRBD2. The sample in question was PBMCs, obtained on the day of the first yellow fever vaccination. This CDR3 reads CSASAGGPTDTQYF. The CDR3 DNA follows: TGCAGTGCCTCAGCGGGGGGGCCCACAGATACGCAGTATTTT.